These 20 T cell receptor beta chains share one sample of origin, sequenced in a study of glioma-infiltrating T cells after dendritic cell vaccination. TCRdb's table, derived via immunoSEQ multiplex PCR, lists solely in-frame clones and lacks some. The sample yields tens of thousands of clones, under 90% seen once. The specimen comprised blood, sampled before dendritic cell vaccination. These receptors were collected from a human donor with glioblastoma.

This clone was observed a handful of times. The chain couples TRBV10-1 to TRBJ2-1; D gene unclear. The CDR3 has 17 residues. Trimming pared 0 bases from V and 3 bases from J, leaving 15 bases between. Germline assignment: CDR1 WNHNN and CDR2 SYGVQD (reference sequence). The CDR3 DNA is TGCGCCAGCAGTGAGTCCCGGCAGGTGACGAACTACAATGAGCAGTTCTTC. Its translation is CASSESRQVTNYNEQFF.

This rearrangement joins TRBV4-3 to TRBJ2-7, with D possibly TRBD2 on 5 matching bases. The germline gives CDR1 LGHNA, CDR2 YSLEER. CDR3 length equals 15 residues. V was pared by 4 bases and J by 2 bases, with 15 bases between. The CDR3 DNA follows: TGCGCCAGCAGCCTTCAAGCGGATTCCGCCTACGAGCAGTACTTC. Residues: CASSLQADSAYEQYF.

J is TRBJ2-7 and V is TRBV19; 8 bases align to TRBD2. V lost 5 bases to trimming and J lost 3 bases; unmatched junction nucleotides: 6. The CDR3 is 14 amino acids. Germline values: CDR1 LNHDA, CDR2 SQIVND (reference sequence). CDR3 residues: CASSVVAGLYEQYF. CDR3 sequence (DNA): TGTGCCAGTAGTGTCGTAGCGGGGCTCTACGAGCAGTACTTC.

The chain is built from TRBV18 and TRBJ1-2; maybe TRBD1 (6 bases). This CDR3 is built from 13 residues. V was shortened by 3 bases and J by 4 bases, with 9 bases between the two germline ends. Germline V lookup: CDR1 KGHSH, CDR2 LQKENI. CDR3 nucleotide sequence: TGTGCCAGCTCACCTGGGACAATCTATGGCTACACCTTC. As protein: CASSPGTIYGYTF.

The V call is TRBV25-1, the J call TRBJ2-5, with 8 positions matching TRBD2. CDR1 is MGHDK, CDR2 SYGVNS, per germline. J lost 1 base, V lost 8 bases, and 9 bases had no gene match. The CDR3 extends over 15 amino acids. CDR3 protein: CASGGVAGFQETQYF. For the CDR3, the DNA is TGTGCCAGCGGGGGGGTAGCGGGGTTCCAAGAGACCCAGTACTTC.

The rearrangement uses TRBV30 and TRBJ1-4; D not resolved. Germline CDR1 is GTSNPN and CDR2 is SVGIG (reference sequence). Trimming took off 1 base at V and 5 bases at J, with 5 bases between the two ends. The CDR3 is 12 amino acids. CDR3 amino acids: CAWSDINEKLFF. The CDR3 DNA reads as TGTGCCTGGAGTGACATAAATGAAAAACTGTTTTTT. Complete variable domain (other parts from reference TRBV30 and TRBJ1-4): SQTIHQWPATLVQPVGSPLSLECTVEGTSNPNLYWYRQAAGRGLQLLFYSVGIGQISSEVPQNLSASRPQDRQFILSSKKLLLSDSGFYLCAWSDINEKLFFGSGTQLSVL.

This clone was detected only a few times. The chain joins TRBV2 to TRBJ1-3, with TRBD1 as a possible D gene (6 bases). V lost 8 bases to trimming and J lost 2 bases, with 10 bases between them. The germline V gene encodes CDR1 SNHLY and CDR2 FYNNEI. The length of the CDR3 is 13 residues. CDR3 coding DNA: TGTGCCAGCGGTAGGGGGACTGGAAACACCATATATTTT. It is translated as CASGRGTGNTIYF.

V and J are TRBV4-2 and TRBJ2-2, with D unclear. The CDR3 runs 14 residues. The ends were cut back, 4 bases at V and 3 bases at J, with 9 bases in the middle. Germline values: CDR1 LGHNA, CDR2 YNFKEQ. CDR3 DNA: TGTGCCAGCAGCCTGCGTATAGACACCGGGGAGCTGTTTTTT. The encoded protein is CASSLRIDTGELFF.

This clone has just one count. This chain connects TRBV12-5 to TRBJ1-2; perhaps TRBD1 as D (5 bases). The CDR3 contains 11 residues. The germline gives CDR1 LGHNT, CDR2 FRNRAP. V was cut by 3 bases and J by 13 bases, with 12 bases left in between. The CDR3 protein is CASGLGVEATF. CDR3 coding DNA: TGTGCTAGTGGTTTAGGGGTAGAGGCCACCTTC. Filled out from reference TRBV12-5 and TRBJ1-2, the complete variable domain reads DARVTQTPRHKVTEMGQEVTMRCQPILGHNTVFWYRQTMMQGLELLAYFRNRAPLDDSGMPKDRFSAEMPDATLATLKIQPSEPRDSAVYFCASGLGVEATFGSGTRLTVV.

The chain couples TRBV7-6 to TRBJ2-7, with 7 bases fitting TRBD2. V lost 5 bases, J lost 4 bases, and 8 bases stayed unmatched. The CDR3 totals 14 residues. CDR1 and CDR2 from the germline V gene are SGHVS and FNYEAQ. For the CDR3, the DNA is TGTGCCAGCAGCCCGGAGAGGGAGGGATACGAGCAGTACTTC. Encoded protein: CASSPEREGYEQYF.

The V and J genes are TRBV10-2 and TRBJ1-5, with a tentative D call TRBD1 (6 bases). Trimming took 7 bases from V and 3 from J, leaving 10 bases between them. From germline, CDR1 is WSHSY and CDR2 SAAADI. The CDR3 is 13 residues long. The CDR3 DNA sequence: TGCGCCAGCACACGGGACATCAATCAGCCCCAGCATTTT. Amino acid sequence: CASTRDINQPQHF.

The chain recombines TRBV7-3 with TRBJ1-2; 9 bases agree with TRBD1. V was clipped by 0 bases and J by 6 bases; unmatched bases: 14. This CDR3 contains 18 residues. Germline V lookup: CDR1 SGHTA, CDR2 FQGTGA. CDR3 protein: CASSLTLSVGQGSDGYTF. CDR3 bases: TGTGCCAGCAGCTTAACGTTGTCGGTGGGACAGGGCAGTGATGGCTACACCTTC.

The chain joins TRBV19 to TRBJ2-7; perhaps TRBD1 as D (7 bases). V dropped 6 bases and J dropped 5 bases, with 14 bases sitting between them. CDR3 length equals 13 residues. The germline V gene encodes CDR1 LNHDA and CDR2 SQIVND (reference sequence). Here the CDR3 DNA reads TGTGCCAGTAGAGGCAGGGGGGCACACGAGCAGTACTTC. This gives the protein CASRGRGAHEQYF.

This clone was counted a few times. This sequence joins TRBV6-6 and TRBJ1-4, with 11 nucleotides matching TRBD1. V lost 6 bases to trimming and J lost 6 bases; unmatched junction nucleotides: 3. The germline V gene encodes CDR1 MNHNY and CDR2 SVGAGI (reference sequence). The CDR3 covers 14 residues. The CDR3 DNA follows: TGTGCCAGCAGATGGACAGGGGGCTATGAAAAACTGTTTTTT. Protein product: CASRWTGGYEKLFF.

This clone was detected only once. The V call is TRBV6-1, the J call TRBJ1-5, with 8 bases fitting TRBD1. V lost 1 base, J lost 1 base, and 9 bases stayed unmatched. CDR3 length: 18 amino acids. Germline-derived CDR1 and CDR2 are MNHNS and SASEGT. For the CDR3, the DNA is TGTGCCAGCAGTGAAGAGGCAGGGGGCCCATTAAGCAATCAGCCCCAGCATTTT. It translates to CASSEEAGGPLSNQPQHF.

The chain employs TRBV28 and TRBJ2-1, with 9 bases identical to TRBD2. The CDR3 extends over 16 amino acids. Germline V gene sequence: CDR1 MDHEN, CDR2 SYDVKM. The V segment lost 5 bases and the J segment 11 bases; nucleotides outside the gene matches: 16. This CDR3 is CASSGGASGTEQKQFF. The CDR3 region has the DNA TGTGCCAGCAGTGGGGGGGCTAGCGGGACAGAACAGAAGCAGTTCTTC.

The V and J genes are TRBV4-2 and TRBJ2-3, with 10 bases fitting TRBD2. Unmatched junction bases numbered 4, after V lost 0 bases and J lost 1 base. In germline, CDR1 is LGHNA, CDR2 YNFKEQ. The CDR3 is made up of 17 amino acids. CDR3 coding DNA: TGTGCCAGCAGCCAAGATCAGCGGGGGGGTGGCACAGATACGCAGTATTTT. Amino acid sequence: CASSQDQRGGGTDTQYF.

The chain links TRBV30 to TRBJ2-7; no clear D. Trimming left V 0 bases short and J 6 bases short, with 18 bases between. CDR3 size: 15 residues. Germline V gives CDR1 GTSNPN, CDR2 SVGIG (reference sequence). CDR3 in DNA: TGTGCCTGGAGTGTTTATCAACTCGCTCCCTCCGAGCAGTACTTC. Amino acid sequence: CAWSVYQLAPSEQYF. The variable domain in full, completed from reference TRBV30 and TRBJ2-7, reads SQTIHQWPATLVQPVGSPLSLECTVEGTSNPNLYWYRQAAGRGLQLLFYSVGIGQISSEVPQNLSASRPQDRQFILSSKKLLLSDSGFYLCAWSVYQLAPSEQYFGPGTRLTVT.

The chain is built from TRBV5-1 and TRBJ2-1; 8 nucleotides align to TRBD2. After removal of 0 bases from V and 0 bases from J, the junction contained 5 bases not matched to a gene. The CDR3 runs to 17 residues. CDR1 and CDR2 from the germline V gene are SGHRS and YFSETQ. The CDR3 loop reads CASSLAGSGISYNEQFF. CDR3 nucleotides: TGCGCCAGCAGCTTGGCCGGTAGCGGGATCTCCTACAATGAGCAGTTCTTC.

This clone was found a few times. The J gene is TRBJ2-7, the V gene TRBV2; the match to TRBD2 covers 7 bases. The trim removed 2 bases at V and 4 bases at J, leaving 2 bases unmatched. CDR3 length: 13 residues. Germline CDR1 is SNHLY and CDR2 is FYNNEI. The DNA of the CDR3 is TGTGCCAGCAGTGAACTAGCGGTGTACGAGCAGTACTTC. Its protein product is CASSELAVYEQYF. Full variable domain (rest looked up from reference TRBV2 and TRBJ2-7): EPEVTQTPSHQVTQMGQEVILRCVPISNHLYFYWYRQILGQKVEFLVSFYNNEISEKSEIFDDQFSVERPDGSNFTLKIRSTKLEDSAMYFCASSELAVYEQYFGPGTRLTVT.